This T cell receptor (beta chain) was found in a study of T cell responses to AZD1222 COVID-19 vaccine. Method: immunoSEQ multiplex PCR; TCRdb's copy keeps in-frame clones and lacks some. The repertoire holds 120,000 or so clones, with about 81% as singletons. Per germline, CDR1 KGHSH and CDR2 LQKENI. This CDR3 is 15 amino acids long. With 3 bases clipped from V and 3 bases from J, the junction kept 5 bases outside the gene matches. This TCR was recovered from an adult in good health. The sample consisted of peripheral blood, taken on day 0 of AZD1222 vaccination. The chain joins TRBV18 to TRBJ1-5, with 7 bases fitting TRBD1. The CDR3 coding sequence is TGTGCCAGCTCACCCCAAGACAGGGACAATCAGCCCCAGCATTTT. This gives the protein CASSPQDRDNQPQHF.